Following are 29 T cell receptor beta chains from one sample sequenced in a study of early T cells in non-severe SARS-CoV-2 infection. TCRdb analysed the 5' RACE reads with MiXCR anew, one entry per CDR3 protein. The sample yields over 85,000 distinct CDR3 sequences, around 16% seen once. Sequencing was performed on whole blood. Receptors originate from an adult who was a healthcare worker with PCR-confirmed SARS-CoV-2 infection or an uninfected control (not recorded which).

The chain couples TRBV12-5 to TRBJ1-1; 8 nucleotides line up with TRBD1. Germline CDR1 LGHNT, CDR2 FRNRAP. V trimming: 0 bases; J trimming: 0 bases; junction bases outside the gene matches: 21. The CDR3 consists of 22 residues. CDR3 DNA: TGTGCTAGTGGTTTGGTACGATCTTCTGGGACAGGCGCCCTCTCCATGAACACTGAAGCTTTCTTT. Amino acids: CASGLVRSSGTGALSMNTEAFF.

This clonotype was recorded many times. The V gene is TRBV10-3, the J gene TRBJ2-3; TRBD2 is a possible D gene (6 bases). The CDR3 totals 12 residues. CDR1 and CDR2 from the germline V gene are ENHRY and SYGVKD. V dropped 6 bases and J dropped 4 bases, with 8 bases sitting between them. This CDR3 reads CAIREGPDTQYF. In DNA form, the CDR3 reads TGTGCCATCAGGGAGGGGCCAGATACGCAGTATTTT.

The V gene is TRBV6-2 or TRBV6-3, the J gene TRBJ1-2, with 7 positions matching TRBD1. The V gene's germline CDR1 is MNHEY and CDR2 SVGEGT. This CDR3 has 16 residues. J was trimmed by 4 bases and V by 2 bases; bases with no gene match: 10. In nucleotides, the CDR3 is TGTGCCAGCAGTTACAGGTACAGGGGCCTGGCCTATGGCTACACCTTC. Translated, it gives CASSYRYRGLAYGYTF.

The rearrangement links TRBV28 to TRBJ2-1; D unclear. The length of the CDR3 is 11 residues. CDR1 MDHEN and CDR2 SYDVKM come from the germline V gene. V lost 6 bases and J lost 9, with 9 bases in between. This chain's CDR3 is CASSLNGEQFF. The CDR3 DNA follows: TGTGCCAGCAGCTTAAACGGTGAGCAGTTCTTC.

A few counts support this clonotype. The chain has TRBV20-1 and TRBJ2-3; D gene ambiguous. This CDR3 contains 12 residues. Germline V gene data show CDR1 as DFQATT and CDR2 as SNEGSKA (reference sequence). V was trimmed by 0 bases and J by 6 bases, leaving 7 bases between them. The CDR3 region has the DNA TGCAGTGCTAGAGACCCCGGGGATACGCAGTATTTT. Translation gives CSARDPGDTQYF.

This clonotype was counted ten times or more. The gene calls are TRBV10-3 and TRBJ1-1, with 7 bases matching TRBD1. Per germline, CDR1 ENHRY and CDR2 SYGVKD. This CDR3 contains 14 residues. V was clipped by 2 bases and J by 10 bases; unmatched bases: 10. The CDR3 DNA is TGTGCCATCAGTGAGCCGGACGAGGGGGCACTAGCTTTCTTT. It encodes CAISEPDEGALAFF.

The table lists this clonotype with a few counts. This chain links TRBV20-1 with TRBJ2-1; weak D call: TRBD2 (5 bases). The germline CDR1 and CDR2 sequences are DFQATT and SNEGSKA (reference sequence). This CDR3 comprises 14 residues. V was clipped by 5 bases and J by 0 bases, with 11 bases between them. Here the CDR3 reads CSASARDSYNEQFF. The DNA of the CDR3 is TGCAGTGCTTCCGCTCGGGACTCCTACAATGAGCAGTTCTTC.

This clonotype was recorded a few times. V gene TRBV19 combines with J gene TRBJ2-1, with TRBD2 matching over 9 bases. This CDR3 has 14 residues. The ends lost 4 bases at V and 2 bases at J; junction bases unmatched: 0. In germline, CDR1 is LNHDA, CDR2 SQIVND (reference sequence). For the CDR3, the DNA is TGTGCCAGTAGTAGCGGGGGGGCCTACAATGAGCAGTTCTTC. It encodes CASSSGGAYNEQFF.

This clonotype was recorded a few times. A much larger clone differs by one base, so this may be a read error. The CDR3 bases are TGTGCCAGCAGCTTATGGAACACTGAAGCTTTCTTT. Protein sequence: CASSLWNTEAFF. The chain couples TRBV7-8 to TRBJ1-1; D is ambiguous. From germline, CDR1 is SGHVS and CDR2 FQNEAQ. V was shortened by 2 bases and J by 1 base, with 2 bases between the two germline ends. This CDR3 is built from 12 residues. The variable domain in full, completed from reference TRBV7-8 and TRBJ1-1, reads GAGVSQSPRYKVAKRGQDVALRCDPISGHVSLFWYQQALGQGPEFLTYFQNEAQLDKSGLPSDRFFAERPEGSVSTLKIQRTQQEDSAVYLCASSLWNTEAFFGQGTRLTVV.

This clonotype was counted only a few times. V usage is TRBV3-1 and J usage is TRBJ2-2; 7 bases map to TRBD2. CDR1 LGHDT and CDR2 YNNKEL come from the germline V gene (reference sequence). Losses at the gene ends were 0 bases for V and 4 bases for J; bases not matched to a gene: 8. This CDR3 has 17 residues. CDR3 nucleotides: TGTGCCAGCAGCCAAGAGTTGCGGGAGTTAGTCACCGGGGAGCTGTTTTTT. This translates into CASSQELRELVTGELFF.

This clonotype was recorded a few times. In nucleotides, the CDR3 is TGTGCCAGCACGATCGGAGGGGGGGCCAACGTCCTGACTTTC. Amino acids: CASTIGGGANVLTF. V gene TRBV12-3 or TRBV12-4 combines with J gene TRBJ2-6, with D tentatively TRBD2 (6 bases). This CDR3 contains 14 residues. Trimming shortened V by 7 bases and J by 4 bases, and 11 bases separated the two germline ends.

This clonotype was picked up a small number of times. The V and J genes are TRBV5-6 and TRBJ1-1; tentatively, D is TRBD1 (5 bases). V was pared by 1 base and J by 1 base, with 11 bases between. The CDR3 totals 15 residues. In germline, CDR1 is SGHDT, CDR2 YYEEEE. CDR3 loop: CASSLLGQPNTEAFF. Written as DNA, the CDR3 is TGTGCCAGCAGCTTGCTGGGGCAGCCGAACACTGAAGCTTTCTTT. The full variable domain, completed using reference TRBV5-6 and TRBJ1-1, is DAGVTQSPTHLIKTRGQQVTLRCSPKSGHDTVSWYQQALGQGPQFIFQYYEEEERQRGNFPDRFSGHQFPNYSSELNVNALLLGDSALYLCASSLLGQPNTEAFFGQGTRLTVV.

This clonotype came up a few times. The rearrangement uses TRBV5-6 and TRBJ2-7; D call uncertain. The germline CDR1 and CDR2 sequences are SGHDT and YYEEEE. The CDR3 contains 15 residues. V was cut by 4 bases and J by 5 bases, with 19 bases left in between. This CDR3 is CASSREDTGKDEQYF. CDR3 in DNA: TGTGCCAGCAGCCGCGAAGACACCGGAAAGGACGAGCAGTACTTC.

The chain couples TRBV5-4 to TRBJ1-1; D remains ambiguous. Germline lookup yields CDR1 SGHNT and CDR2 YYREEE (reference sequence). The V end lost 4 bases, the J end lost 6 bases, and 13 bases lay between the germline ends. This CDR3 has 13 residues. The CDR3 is CASSHPRVAEAFF. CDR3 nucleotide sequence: TGTGCCAGCAGCCACCCCCGGGTCGCTGAAGCTTTCTTT.

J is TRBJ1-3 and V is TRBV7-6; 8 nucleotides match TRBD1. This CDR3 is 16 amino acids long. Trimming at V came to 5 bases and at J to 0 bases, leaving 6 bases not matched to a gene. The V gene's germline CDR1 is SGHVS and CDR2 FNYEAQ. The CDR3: CASSTPGQDSGNTIYF. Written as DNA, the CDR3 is TGTGCCAGCAGCACCCCGGGACAGGACTCTGGAAACACCATATATTTT.

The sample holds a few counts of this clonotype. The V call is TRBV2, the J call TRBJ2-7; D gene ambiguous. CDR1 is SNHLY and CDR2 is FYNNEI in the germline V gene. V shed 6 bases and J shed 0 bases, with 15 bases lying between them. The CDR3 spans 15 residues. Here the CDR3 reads CASSRTTLDSYEQYF. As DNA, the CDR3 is TGTGCCAGCAGCCGAACAACCCTTGACTCCTACGAGCAGTACTTC.

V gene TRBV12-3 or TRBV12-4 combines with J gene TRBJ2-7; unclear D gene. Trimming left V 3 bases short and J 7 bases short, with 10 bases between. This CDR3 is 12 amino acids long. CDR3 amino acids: CASSLGPMEQYF. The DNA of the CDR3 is TGTGCCAGCAGTTTGGGCCCCATGGAGCAGTACTTC.

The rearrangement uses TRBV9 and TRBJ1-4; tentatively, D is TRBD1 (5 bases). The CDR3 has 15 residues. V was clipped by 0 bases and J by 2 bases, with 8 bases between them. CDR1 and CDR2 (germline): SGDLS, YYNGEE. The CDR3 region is CASSVGRATNEKLFF. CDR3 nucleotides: TGTGCCAGCAGCGTAGGCAGGGCCACTAATGAAAAACTGTTTTTT.

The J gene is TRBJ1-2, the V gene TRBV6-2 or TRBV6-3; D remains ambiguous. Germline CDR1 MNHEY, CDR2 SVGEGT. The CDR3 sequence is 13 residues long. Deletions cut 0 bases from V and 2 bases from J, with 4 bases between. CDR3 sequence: CASSYSANYGYTF. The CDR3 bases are TGTGCCAGCAGTTACTCGGCAAACTATGGCTACACCTTC.

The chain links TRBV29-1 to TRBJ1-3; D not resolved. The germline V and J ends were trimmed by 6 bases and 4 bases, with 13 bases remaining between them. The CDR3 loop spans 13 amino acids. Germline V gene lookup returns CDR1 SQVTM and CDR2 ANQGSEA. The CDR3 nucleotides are TGCAGCGTGTCAGAATATTCAGGAAACACCATATATTTT. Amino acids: CSVSEYSGNTIYF.

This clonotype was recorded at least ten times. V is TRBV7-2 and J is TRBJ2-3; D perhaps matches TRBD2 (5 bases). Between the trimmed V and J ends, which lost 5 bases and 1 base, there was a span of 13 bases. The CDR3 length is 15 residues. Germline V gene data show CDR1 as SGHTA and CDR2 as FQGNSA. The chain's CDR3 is CASSPWRTGTDTQYF. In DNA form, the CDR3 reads TGTGCCAGCAGCCCATGGCGGACTGGCACAGATACGCAGTATTTT.

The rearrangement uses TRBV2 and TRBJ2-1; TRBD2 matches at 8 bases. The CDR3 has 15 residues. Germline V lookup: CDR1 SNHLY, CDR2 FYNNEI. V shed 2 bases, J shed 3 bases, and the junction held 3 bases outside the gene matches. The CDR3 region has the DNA TGTGCCAGCAGTGAACGGGAGGGCCACTACAATGAGCAGTTCTTC. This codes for CASSEREGHYNEQFF.

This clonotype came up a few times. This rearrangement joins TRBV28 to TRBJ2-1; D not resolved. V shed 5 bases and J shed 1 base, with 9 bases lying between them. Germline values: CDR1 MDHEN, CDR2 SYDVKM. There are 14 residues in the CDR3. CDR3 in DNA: TGTGCCAGCAGTCTCGTGGCTTCCTACAATGAGCAGTTCTTC. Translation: CASSLVASYNEQFF.

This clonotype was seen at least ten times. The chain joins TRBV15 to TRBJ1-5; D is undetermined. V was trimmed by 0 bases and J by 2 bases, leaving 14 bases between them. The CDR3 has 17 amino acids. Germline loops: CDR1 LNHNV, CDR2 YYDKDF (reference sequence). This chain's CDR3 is CATSRDTFSRRNQPQHF. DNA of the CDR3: TGTGCCACCAGCAGAGATACTTTCTCTCGTCGCAATCAGCCCCAGCATTTT.

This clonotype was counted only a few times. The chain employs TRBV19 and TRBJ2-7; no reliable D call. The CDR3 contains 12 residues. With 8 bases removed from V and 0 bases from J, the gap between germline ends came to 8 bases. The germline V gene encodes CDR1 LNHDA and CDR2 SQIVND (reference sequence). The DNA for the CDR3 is TGTGCCAGTGGCACTTCCTCCTACGAGCAGTACTTC. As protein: CASGTSSYEQYF.

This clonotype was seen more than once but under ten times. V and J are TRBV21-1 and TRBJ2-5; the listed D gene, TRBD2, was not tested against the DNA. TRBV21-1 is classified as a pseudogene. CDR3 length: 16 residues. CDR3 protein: CASSKGLRVTQETQYF. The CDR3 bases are TGTGCCAGCAGCAAAGGCTTGCGGGTCACGCAAGAGACCCAGTACTTC.

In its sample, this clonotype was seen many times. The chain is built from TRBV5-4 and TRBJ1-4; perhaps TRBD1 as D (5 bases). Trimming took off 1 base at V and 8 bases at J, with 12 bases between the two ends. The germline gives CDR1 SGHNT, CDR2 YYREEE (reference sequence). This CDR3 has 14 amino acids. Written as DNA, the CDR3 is TGTGCCAGCAGCTTGATCCCCAGGGACGAAAAACTGTTTTTT. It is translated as CASSLIPRDEKLFF.

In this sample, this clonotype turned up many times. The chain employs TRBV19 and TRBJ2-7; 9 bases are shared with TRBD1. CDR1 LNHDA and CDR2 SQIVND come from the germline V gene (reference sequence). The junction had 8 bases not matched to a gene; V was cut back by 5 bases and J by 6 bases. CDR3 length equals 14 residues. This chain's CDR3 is CASSVRDRVGEQYF. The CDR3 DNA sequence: TGTGCCAGTAGTGTCCGGGACAGGGTGGGCGAGCAGTACTTC.

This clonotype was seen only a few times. CDR3 protein: CSPVGTTNTGELFF. The CDR3 DNA follows: TGCAGCCCTGTGGGGACTACGAACACCGGGGAGCTGTTTTTT. This chain uses TRBV29-1 with TRBJ2-2; the match to TRBD2 covers 7 bases. The CDR3 is made up of 14 amino acids. V gave up 8 bases and J gave up 0 bases; unmatched junction bases: 6. The germline V gene encodes CDR1 SQVTM and CDR2 ANQGSEA.